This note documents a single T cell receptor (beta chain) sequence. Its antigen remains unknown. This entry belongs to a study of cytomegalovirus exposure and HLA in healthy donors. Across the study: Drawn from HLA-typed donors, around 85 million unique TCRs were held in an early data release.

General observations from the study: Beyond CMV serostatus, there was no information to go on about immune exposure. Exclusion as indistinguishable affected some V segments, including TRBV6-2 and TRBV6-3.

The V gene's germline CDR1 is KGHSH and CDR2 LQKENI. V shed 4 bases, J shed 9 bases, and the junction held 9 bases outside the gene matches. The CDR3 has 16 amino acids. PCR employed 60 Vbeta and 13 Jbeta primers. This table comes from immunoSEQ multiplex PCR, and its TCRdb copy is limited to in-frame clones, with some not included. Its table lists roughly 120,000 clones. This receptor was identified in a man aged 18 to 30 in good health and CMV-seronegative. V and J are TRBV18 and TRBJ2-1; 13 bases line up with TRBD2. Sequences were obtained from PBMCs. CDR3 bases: TGTGCCAGCTCACGATCCGGGACTAGCGGGAATGGTGAGCAGTTCTTC. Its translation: CASSRSGTSGNGEQFF.